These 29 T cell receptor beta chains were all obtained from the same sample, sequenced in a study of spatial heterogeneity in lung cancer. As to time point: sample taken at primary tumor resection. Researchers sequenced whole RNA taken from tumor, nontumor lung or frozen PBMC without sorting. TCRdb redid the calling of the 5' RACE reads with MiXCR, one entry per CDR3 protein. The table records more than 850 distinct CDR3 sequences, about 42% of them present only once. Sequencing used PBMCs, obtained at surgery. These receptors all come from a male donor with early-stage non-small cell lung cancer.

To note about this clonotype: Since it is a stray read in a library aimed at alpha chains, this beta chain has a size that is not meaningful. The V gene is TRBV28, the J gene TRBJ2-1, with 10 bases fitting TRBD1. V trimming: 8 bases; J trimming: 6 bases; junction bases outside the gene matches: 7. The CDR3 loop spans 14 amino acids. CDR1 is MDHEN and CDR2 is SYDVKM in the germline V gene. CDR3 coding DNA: TGTGCCAGCCACGACAGGGGGCGCTTCAATGAGCAGTTCTTC. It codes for CASHDRGRFNEQFF.

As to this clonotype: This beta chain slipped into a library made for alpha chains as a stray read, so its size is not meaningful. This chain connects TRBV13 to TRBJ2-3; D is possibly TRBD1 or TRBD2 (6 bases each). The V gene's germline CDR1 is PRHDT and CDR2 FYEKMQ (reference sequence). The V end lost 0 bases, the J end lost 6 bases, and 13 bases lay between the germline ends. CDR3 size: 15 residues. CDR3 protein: CASSLGGGSSDTQYF. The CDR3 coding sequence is TGTGCCAGCAGCTTAGGCGGGGGCTCTTCGGATACGCAGTATTTT.

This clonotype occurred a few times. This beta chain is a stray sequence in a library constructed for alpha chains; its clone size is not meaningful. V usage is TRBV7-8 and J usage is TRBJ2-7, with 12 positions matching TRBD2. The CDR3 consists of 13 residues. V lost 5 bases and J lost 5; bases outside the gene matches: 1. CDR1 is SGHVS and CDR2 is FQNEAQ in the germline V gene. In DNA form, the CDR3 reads TGTGCCAGCAGCCCTAGCGGGGGGGACGAGCAGTACTTC. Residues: CASSPSGGDEQYF.

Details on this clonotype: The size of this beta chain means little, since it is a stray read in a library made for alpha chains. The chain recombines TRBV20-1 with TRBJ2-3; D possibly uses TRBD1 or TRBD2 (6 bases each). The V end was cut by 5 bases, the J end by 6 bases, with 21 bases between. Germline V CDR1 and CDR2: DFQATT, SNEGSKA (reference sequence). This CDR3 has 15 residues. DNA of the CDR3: TGCAGTGCTCTAGACCCCTCAGGGGCGGGGGATACGCAGTATTTT. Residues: CSALDPSGAGDTQYF.

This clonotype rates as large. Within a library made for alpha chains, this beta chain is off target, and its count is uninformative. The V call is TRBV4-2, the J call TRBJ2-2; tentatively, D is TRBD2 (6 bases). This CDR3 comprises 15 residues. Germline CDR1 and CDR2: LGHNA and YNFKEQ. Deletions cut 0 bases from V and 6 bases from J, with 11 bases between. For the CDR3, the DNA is TGTGCCAGCAGCCAAGACCTGGGAGGCGCCGGGGAGCTGTTTTTT. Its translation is CASSQDLGGAGELFF.

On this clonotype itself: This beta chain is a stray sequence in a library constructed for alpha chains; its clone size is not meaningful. CDR3 sequence (DNA): TGTGCCAGCAGCTTAGAGGGACTTGGCGGGGAGCTGTTTTTT. Protein: CASSLEGLGGELFF. This rearrangement joins TRBV11-3 to TRBJ2-2, with D possibly matching TRBD2 (6 bases). The CDR3 is 14 residues long. Germline V gene sequence: CDR1 SGHNT, CDR2 YENEEA. The germline V and J ends were trimmed by 0 bases and 7 bases, with 9 bases remaining between them.

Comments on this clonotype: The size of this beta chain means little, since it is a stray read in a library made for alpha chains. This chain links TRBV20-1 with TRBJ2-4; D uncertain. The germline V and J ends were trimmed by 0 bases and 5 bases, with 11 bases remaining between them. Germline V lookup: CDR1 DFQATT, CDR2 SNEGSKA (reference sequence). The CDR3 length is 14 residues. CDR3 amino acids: CSARDPRVQNIQYF. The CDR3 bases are TGCAGTGCTAGAGATCCCCGGGTGCAAAACATTCAGTACTTC.

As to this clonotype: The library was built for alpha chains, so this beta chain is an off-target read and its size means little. The CDR3 loop reads CASRASGPYNEQFF. In nucleotides, the CDR3 is TGCGCCAGCAGAGCTAGCGGGCCCTACAATGAGCAGTTCTTC. The chain links TRBV10-2 to TRBJ2-1, with TRBD2 matching 8 bases. CDR3 length equals 14 residues. Germline lookup yields CDR1 WSHSY and CDR2 SAAADI. After removal of 6 bases from V and 2 bases from J, the junction contained 3 bases not matched to a gene.

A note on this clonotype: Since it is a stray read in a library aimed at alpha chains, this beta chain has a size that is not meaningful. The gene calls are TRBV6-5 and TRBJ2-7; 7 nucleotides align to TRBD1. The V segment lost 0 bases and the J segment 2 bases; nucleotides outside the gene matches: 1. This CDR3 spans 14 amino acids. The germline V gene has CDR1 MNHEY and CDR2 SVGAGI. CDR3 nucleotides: TGTGCCAGCAGTTACTCGGGGACAGCCTACGAGCAGTACTTC. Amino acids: CASSYSGTAYEQYF.

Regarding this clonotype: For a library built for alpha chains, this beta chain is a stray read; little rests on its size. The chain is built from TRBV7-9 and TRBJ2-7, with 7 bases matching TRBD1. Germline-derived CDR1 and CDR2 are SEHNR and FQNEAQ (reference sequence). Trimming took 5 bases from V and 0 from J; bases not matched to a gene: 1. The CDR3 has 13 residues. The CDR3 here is CASSRDSSYEQYF. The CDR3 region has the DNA TGTGCCAGCAGCAGGGACAGCTCCTACGAGCAGTACTTC.

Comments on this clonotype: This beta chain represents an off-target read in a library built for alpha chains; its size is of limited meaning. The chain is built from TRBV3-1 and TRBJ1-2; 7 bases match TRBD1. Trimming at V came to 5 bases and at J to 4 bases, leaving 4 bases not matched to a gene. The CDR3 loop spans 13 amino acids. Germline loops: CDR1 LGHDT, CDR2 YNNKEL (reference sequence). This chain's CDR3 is CASSFRDSYGYTF. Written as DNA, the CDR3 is TGTGCCAGCAGCTTCCGGGACAGCTATGGCTACACCTTC.

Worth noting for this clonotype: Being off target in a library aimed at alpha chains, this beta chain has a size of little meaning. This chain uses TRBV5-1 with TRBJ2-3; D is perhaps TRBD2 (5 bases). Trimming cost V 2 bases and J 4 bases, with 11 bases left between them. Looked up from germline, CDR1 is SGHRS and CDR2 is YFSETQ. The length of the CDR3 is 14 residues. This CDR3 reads CASSFPEAPDTQYF. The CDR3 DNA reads TGCGCCAGCAGCTTCCCGGAGGCCCCAGATACGCAGTATTTT.

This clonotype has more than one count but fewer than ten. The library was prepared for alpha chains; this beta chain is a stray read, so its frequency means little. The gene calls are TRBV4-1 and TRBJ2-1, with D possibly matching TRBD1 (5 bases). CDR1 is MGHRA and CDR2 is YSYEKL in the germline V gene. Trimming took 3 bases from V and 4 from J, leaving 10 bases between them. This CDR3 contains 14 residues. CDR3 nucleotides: TGCGCCAGCAGCCAGGGAAGGGGATACAATGAGCAGTTCTTC. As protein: CASSQGRGYNEQFF.

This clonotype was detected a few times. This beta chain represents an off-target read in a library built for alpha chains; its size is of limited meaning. As DNA, the CDR3 is TGTGCCAGCAGACTGGGCGGCAGGGGGCTTGGAGATACGCAGTATTTT. Translating it yields CASRLGGRGLGDTQYF. The rearrangement joins TRBV7-9 to TRBJ2-3; TRBD1 matches at 8 bases. J was trimmed by 5 bases and V by 6 bases; bases with no gene match: 13. The CDR3 is 16 residues long. Germline CDR1 and CDR2: SEHNR and FQNEAQ (reference sequence).

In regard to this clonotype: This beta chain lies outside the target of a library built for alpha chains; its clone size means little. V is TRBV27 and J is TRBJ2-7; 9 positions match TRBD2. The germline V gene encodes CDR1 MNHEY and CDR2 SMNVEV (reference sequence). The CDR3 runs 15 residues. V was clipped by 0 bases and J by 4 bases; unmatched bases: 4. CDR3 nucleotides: TGTGCCAGCAGTTTATCTGGTAGCGGGGGATACGAGCAGTACTTC. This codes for CASSLSGSGGYEQYF.

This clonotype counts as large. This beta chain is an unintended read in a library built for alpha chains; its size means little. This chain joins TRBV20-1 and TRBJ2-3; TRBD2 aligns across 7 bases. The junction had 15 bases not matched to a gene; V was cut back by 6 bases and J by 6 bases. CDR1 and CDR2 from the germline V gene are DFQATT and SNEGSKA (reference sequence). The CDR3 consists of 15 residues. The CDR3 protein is CSAGPPSRGKDTQYF. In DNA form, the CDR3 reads TGCAGTGCAGGTCCTCCCTCGCGGGGGAAGGATACGCAGTATTTT.

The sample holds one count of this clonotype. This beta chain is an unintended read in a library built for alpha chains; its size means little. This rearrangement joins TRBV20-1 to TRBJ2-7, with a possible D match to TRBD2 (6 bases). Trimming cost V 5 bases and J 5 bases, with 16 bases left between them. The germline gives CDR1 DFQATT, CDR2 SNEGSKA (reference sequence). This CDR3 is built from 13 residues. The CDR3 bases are TGCAGTGCTCGGGACTTTTATACCCACGAGCAGTACTTC. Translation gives CSARDFYTHEQYF.

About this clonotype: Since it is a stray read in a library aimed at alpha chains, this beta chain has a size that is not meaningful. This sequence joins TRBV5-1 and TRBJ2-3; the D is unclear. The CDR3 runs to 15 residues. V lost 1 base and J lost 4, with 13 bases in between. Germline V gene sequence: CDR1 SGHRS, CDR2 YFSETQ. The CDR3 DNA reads TGCGCCAGCAGCTTGATCGGCCAGGTCCCAGATACGCAGTATTTT. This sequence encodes CASSLIGQVPDTQYF.

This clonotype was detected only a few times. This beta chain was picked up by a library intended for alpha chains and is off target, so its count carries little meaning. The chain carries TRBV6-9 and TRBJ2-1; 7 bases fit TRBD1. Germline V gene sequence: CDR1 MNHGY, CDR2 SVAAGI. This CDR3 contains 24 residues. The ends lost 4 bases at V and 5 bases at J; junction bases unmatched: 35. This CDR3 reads CASSFQVSRTGELKVWESDNEQFF. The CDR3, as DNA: TGTGCCAGCAGTTTCCAGGTCTCGAGAACAGGGGAACTTAAAGTATGGGAGAGTGACAATGAGCAGTTCTTC.

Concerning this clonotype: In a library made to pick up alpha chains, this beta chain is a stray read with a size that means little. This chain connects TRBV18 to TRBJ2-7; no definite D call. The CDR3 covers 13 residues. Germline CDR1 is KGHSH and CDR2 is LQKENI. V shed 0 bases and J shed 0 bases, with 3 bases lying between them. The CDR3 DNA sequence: TGTGCCAGCTCACCACCGATCTCCTACGAGCAGTACTTC. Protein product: CASSPPISYEQYF.

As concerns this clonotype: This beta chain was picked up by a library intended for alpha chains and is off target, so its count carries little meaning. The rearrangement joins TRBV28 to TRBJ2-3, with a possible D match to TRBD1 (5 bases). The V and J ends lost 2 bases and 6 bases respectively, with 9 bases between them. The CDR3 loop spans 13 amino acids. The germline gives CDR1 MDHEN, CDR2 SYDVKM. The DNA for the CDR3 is TGTGCCAGCAGTTTAAAGGGGTTTGATACGCAGTATTTT. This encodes CASSLKGFDTQYF.

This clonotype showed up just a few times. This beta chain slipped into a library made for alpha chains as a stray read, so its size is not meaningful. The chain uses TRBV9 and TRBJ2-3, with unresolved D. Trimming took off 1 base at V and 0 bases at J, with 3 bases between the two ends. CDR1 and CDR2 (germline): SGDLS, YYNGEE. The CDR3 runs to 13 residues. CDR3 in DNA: TGTGCCAGCAGCGTAACTAGCACAGATACGCAGTATTTT. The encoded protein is CASSVTSTDTQYF.

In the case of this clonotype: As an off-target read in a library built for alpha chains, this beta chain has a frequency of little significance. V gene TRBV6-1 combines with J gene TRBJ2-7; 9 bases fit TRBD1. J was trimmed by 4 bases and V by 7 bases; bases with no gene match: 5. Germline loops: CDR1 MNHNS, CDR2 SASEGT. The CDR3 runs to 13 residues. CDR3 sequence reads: CASTGTGLYEQYF. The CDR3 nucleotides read TGTGCCAGCACCGGGACAGGGTTGTACGAGCAGTACTTC.

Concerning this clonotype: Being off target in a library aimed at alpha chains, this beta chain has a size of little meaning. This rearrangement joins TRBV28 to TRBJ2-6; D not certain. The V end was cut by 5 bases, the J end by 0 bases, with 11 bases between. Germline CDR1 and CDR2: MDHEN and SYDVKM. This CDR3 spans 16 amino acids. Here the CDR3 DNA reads TGTGCCAGCAGTCTCGTTTCGATCTCTGGGGCCAACGTCCTGACTTTC. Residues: CASSLVSISGANVLTF.

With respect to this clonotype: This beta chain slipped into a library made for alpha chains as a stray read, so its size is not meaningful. In DNA, the CDR3 is TGTGCCAGCAGCTCACACCGACAGCTCCAAGAGACCCAGTACTTC. Its translation: CASSSHRQLQETQYF. The chain combines TRBV7-9 with TRBJ2-5; D perhaps matches TRBD1 (5 bases). In germline, CDR1 is SEHNR, CDR2 FQNEAQ (reference sequence). The V and J ends lost 4 bases and 1 base respectively, with 13 bases between them. This CDR3 is 15 amino acids long. The whole variable domain, remainder taken from reference TRBV7-9 and TRBJ2-5, is DTGVSQNPRHKITKRGQNVTFRCDPISEHNRLYWYRQTLGQGPEFLTYFQNEAQLEKSRLLSDRFSAERPKGSFSTLEIQRTEQGDSAMYLCASSSHRQLQETQYFGPGTRLLVL.

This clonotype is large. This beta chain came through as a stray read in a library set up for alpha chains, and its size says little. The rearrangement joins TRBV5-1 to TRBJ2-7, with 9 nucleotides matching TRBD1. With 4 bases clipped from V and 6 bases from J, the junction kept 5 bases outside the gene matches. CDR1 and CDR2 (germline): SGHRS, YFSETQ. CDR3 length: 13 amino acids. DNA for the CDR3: TGCGCCAGCAGCACGGGACAGGGCGGCGAGCAGTACTTC. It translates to CASSTGQGGEQYF.

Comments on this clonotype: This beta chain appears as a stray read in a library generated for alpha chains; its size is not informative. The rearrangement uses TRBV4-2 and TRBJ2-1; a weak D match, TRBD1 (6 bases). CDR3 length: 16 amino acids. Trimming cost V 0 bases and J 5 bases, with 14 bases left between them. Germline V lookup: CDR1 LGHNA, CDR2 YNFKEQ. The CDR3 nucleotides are TGTGCCAGCAGCCAAGACGGGCAGGGGATAAACAATGAGCAGTTCTTC. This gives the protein CASSQDGQGINNEQFF.

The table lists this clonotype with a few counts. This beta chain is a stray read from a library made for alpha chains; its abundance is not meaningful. DNA for the CDR3: TGTGCCAGCAGCCCGGGACAGGGGCAGTACGAGCAGTACTTC. Translation gives CASSPGQGQYEQYF. The rearrangement uses TRBV28 and TRBJ2-7; the match to TRBD1 covers 10 bases. The germline V gene has CDR1 MDHEN and CDR2 SYDVKM. V gave up 6 bases and J gave up 4 bases; unmatched junction bases: 6. There are 14 residues in the CDR3.

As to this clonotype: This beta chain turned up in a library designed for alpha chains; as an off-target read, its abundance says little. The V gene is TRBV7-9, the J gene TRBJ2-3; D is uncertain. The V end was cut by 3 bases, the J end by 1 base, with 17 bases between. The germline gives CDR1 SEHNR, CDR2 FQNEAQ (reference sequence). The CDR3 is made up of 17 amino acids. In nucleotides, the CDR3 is TGTGCCAGCAGCTTCCAAGCCGGTGGATGGGGCACAGATACGCAGTATTTT. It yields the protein CASSFQAGGWGTDTQYF.